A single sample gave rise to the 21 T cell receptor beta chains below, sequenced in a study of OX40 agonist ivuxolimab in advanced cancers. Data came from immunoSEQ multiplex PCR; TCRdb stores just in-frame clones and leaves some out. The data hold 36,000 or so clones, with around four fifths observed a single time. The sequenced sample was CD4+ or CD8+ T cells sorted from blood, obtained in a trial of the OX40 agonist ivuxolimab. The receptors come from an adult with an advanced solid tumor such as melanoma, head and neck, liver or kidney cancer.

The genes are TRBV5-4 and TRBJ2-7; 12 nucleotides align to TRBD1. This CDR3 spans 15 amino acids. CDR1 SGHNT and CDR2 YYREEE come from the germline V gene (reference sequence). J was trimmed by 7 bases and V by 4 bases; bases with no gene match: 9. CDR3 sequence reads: CASSPGTGGLGEQYF. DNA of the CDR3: TGTGCCAGCAGCCCGGGGACAGGGGGCTTGGGTGAGCAGTACTTC.

In nucleotides, the CDR3 is TGTGCCAGCAGCTTAGGTTCTGGGAACACCGGGGAGCTGTTTTTT. This encodes CASSLGSGNTGELFF. The V and J genes are TRBV7-9 and TRBJ2-2; D is uncertain. The CDR3 has 15 amino acids. V was trimmed by 1 base and J by 1 base, leaving 7 bases between them. CDR1 and CDR2 (germline): SEHNR, FQNEAQ (reference sequence).

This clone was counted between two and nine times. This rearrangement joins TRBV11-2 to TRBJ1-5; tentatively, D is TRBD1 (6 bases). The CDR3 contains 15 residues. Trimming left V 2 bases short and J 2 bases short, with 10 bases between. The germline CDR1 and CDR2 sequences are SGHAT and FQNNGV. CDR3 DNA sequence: TGTGCCAGCAGCTTATCAGGGGCGGGCAATCAGCCCCAGCATTTT. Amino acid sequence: CASSLSGAGNQPQHF.

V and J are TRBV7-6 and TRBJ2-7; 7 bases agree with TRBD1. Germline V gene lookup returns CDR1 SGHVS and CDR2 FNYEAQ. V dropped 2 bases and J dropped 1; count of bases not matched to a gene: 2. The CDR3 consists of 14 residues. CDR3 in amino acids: CASSLSQGSYEQYF. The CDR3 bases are TGTGCCAGCAGCTTATCACAGGGGTCCTACGAGCAGTACTTC.

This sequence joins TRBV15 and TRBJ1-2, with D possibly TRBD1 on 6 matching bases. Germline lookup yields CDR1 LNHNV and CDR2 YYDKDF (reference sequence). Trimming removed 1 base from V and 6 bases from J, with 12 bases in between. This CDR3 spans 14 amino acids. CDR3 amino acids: CATSRALQGHGYTF. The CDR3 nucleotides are TGTGCCACCAGCAGAGCTCTTCAGGGGCATGGCTACACCTTC.

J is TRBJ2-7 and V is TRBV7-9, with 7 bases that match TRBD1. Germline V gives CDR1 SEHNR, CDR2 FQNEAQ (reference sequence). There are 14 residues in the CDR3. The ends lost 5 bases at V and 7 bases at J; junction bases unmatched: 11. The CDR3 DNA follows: TGTGCCAGCAGCCATCAGACAGGGAATGGAGAGCAGTACTTC. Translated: CASSHQTGNGEQYF.

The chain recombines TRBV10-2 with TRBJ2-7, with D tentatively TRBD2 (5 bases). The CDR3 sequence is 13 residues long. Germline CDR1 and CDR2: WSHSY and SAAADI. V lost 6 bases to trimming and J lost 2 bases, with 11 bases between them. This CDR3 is CASRSGSTYEQYF. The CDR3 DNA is TGCGCCAGCAGGTCGGGATCCACCTACGAGCAGTACTTC.

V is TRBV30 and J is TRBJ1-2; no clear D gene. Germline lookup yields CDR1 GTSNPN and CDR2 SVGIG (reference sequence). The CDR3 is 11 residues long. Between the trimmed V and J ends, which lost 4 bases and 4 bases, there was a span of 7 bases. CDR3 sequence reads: CAWTNTYGYTF. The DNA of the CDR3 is TGTGCCTGGACGAATACCTATGGCTACACCTTC.

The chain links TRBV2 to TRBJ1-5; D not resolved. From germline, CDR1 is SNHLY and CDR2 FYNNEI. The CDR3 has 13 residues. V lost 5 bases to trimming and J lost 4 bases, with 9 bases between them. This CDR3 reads CASSQGLNQPQHF. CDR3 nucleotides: TGTGCCAGCAGTCAAGGGTTGAATCAGCCCCAGCATTTT.

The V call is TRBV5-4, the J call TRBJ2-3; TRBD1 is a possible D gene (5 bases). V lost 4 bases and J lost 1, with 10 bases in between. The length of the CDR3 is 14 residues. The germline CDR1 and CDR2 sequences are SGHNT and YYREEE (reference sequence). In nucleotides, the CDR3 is TGTGCCAGCAGCATGAAAGGGGGCACAGATACGCAGTATTTT. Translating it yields CASSMKGGTDTQYF.

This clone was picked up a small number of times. CDR3 nucleotides: TGCGCCAGCAGCCCCGACGGCGCGGGGGGGCGAGGAGATACGCAGTATTTT. Residues: CASSPDGAGGRGDTQYF. The gene calls are TRBV5-1 and TRBJ2-3, with TRBD2 identical over 9 bases. The CDR3 consists of 17 residues. Unmatched junction bases numbered 14, after V lost 4 bases and J lost 5 bases. Germline CDR1 SGHRS, CDR2 YFSETQ. Based on the CDR3 plus reference TRBV5-1 and TRBJ2-3, the full variable domain is KAGVTQTPRYLIKTRGQQVTLSCSPISGHRSVSWYQQTPGQGLQFLFEYFSETQRNKGNFPGRFSGRQFSNSRSEMNVSTLELGDSALYLCASSPDGAGGRGDTQYFGPGTRLTVL.

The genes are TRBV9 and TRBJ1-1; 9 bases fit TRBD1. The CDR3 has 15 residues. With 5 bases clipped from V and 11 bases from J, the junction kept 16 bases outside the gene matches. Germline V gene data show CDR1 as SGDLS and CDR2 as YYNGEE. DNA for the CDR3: TGTGCCAGCAGTGTTTCCGGGACAGGGAATTCTAGGGCTTTCTTT. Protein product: CASSVSGTGNSRAFF.

The CDR3 nucleotides read TGTGCCATCAGTTCAGACAGGGCGGACCCCTACGAGCAGTACTTC. This codes for CAISSDRADPYEQYF. The V and J genes are TRBV10-3 and TRBJ2-7, with 7 bases fitting TRBD1. The V segment lost 5 bases and the J segment 2 bases; nucleotides outside the gene matches: 9. There are 15 residues in the CDR3. Germline values: CDR1 ENHRY, CDR2 SYGVKD.

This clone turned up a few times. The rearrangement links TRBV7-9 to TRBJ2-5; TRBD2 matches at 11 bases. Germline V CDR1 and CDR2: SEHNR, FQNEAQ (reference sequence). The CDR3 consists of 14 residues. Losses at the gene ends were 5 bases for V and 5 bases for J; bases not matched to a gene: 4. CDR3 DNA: TGTGCCAGCAGCCCGGGACTAGCGGAGGAGACCCAGTACTTC. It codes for CASSPGLAEETQYF.

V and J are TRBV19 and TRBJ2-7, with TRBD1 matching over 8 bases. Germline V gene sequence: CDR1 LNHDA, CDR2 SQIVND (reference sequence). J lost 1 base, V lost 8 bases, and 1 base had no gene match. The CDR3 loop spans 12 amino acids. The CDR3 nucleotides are TGTGCCAGTGGGGACAGGTCCTACGAGCAGTACTTC. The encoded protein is CASGDRSYEQYF.

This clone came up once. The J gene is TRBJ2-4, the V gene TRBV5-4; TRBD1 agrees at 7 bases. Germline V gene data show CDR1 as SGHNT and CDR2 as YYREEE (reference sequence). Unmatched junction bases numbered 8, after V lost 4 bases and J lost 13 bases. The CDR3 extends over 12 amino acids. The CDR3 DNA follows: TGTGCCAGCAGCCCCGGACAGGCGTCGCAGTACTTC. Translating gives CASSPGQASQYF.

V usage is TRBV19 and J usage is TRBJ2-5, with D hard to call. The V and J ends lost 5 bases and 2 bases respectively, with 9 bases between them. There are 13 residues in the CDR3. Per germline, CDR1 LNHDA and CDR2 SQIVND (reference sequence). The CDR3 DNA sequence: TGTGCCAGTAGTCCTGGGATGCAAGAGACCCAGTACTTC. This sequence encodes CASSPGMQETQYF.

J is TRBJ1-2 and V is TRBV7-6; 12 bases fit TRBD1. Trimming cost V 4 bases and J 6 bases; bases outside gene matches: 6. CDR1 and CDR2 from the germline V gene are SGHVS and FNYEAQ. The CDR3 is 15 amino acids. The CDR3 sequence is CASSSGGQGADGYTF. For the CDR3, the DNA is TGTGCCAGCAGCTCTGGGGGACAGGGGGCGGATGGCTACACCTTC. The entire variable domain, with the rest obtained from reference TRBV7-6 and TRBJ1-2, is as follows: GAGVSQSPRYKVTKRGQDVALRCDPISGHVSLYWYRQALGQGPEFLTYFNYEAQQDKSGLPNDRFSAERPEGSISTLTIQRTEQRDSAMYRCASSSGGQGADGYTFGSGTRLTVV.

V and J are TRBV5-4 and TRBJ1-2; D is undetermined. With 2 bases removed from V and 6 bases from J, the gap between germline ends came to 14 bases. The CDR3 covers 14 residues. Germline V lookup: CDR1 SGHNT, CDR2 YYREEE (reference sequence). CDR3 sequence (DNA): TGTGCCAGCAGCTTAGGGCGTGCAAGGAATGGCTACACCTTC. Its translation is CASSLGRARNGYTF. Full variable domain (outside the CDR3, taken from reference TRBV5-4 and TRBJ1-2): ETGVTQSPTHLIKTRGQQVTLRCSSQSGHNTVSWYQQALGQGPQFIFQYYREEENGRGNFPPRFSGLQFPNYSSELNVNALELDDSALYLCASSLGRARNGYTFGSGTRLTVV.

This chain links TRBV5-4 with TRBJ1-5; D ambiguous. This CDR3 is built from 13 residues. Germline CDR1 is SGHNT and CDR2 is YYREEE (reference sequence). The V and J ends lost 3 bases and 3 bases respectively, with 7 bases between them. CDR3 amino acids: CASSWEANQPQHF. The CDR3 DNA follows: TGTGCCAGCAGCTGGGAGGCCAATCAGCCCCAGCATTTT.

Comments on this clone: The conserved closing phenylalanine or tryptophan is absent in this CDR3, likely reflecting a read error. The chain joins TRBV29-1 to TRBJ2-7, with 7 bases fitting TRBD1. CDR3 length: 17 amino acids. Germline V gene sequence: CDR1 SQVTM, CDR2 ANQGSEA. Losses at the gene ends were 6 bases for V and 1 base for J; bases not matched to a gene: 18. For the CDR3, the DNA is TGCAGCGTCCAAGGGATTACAGGGGAATATTCATCCTACGAGCAGTACCTC. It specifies CSVQGITGEYSSYEQYL.